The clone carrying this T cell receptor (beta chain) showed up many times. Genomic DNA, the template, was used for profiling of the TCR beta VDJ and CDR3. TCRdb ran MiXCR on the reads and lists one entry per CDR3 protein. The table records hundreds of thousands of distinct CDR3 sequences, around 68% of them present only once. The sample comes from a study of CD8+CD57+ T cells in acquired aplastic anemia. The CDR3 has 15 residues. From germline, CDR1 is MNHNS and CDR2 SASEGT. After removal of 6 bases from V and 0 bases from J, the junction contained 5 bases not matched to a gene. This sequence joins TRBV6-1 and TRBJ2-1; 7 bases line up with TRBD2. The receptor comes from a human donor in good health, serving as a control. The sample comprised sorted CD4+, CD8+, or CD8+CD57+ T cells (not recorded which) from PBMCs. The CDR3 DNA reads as TGTGCCAGCAGCGCCCTAGCGGACTCCTACAATGAGCAGTTCTTC. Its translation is CASSALADSYNEQFF.